These T cell receptor beta chains were read from a single sample in a study of read filtering for tumor transcriptome and immune sequencing. MiXCR was run by TCRdb on the reads, yielding one entry per CDR3 protein. The sample comprises 90,000 or so distinct CDR3 sequences, around a fifth of which are singletons, and roughly 10% rests with the top ten. The sample taken for sequencing was a population of CD138-negative cells sorted from bone marrow. The receptor source for this set is a donor aged 40 or over with multiple myeloma. Each CDR3 is given without its conserved first and last residue.

j_call v_call cdr3_aa
TRBJ2-7 TRBV27 ASGETDPSERY
TRBJ2-3 TRBV7-2 ASSSQGGGYTDTQY
TRBJ2-5 TRBV5-1 ASSLVRNQETQY
TRBJ2-5 TRBV28 ASSGQEIETQY
TRBJ2-3 TRBV9 ASSPRSDTQY
TRBJ2-2 TRBV29-1 SGGNTGELF
TRBJ2-6 TRBV6-5 ASSYSAVGANVLT
TRBJ2-2 TRBV3-1 ASSRRPDSITGELF
TRBJ1-4 TRBV5-6 ASSYRTVTNEKLF
TRBJ2-7 TRBV10-3 AISPGQGSYEQY
TRBJ1-1 TRBV15 ATSRGAGRGTEAF
TRBJ1-6 TRBV7-8 AVRDPNSPLH
TRBJ1-1 TRBV13 ASSAPGHPPEAF
TRBJ1-5 TRBV28 ASSKTGAQPQH
TRBJ1-5 TRBV28 ASSLLVWGAEYSNQPQH
TRBJ2-2 TRBV29-1 SAVGVNTGELF
TRBJ1-4 TRBV12-3/TRBV12-4 ASKRQGTNEKLF
TRBJ1-4 TRBV6-5 ASSYSVGGTEKLF
TRBJ2-3 TRBV28 ASSTYSTDTQY
TRBJ2-3 TRBV9 ASSVGGHTDTQY
TRBJ2-3 TRBV29-1 SVESAGTDY
TRBJ2-3 TRBV19 ASRPLTSGGASTDTQY
TRBJ2-3 TRBV10-3 AISLTGTSEDTQY
TRBJ1-1 TRBV20-1 RGARGNTEAF
TRBJ2-1 TRBV7-9 ASSLVAGANEQF
TRBJ2-6 TRBV29-1 SVLGSSGANVLT
TRBJ2-1 TRBV5-1 ASISGPPGNEQF
TRBJ1-5 TRBV6-5 ASRRDLYSNQPQH
TRBJ2-1 TRBV19 ASSITGSNEQF
TRBJ2-3 TRBV20-1 SAFPSGTRTDTQY
TRBJ2-1 TRBV28 ASSLPDGTGEQF
TRBJ1-4 TRBV5-1 ASSLAGGEKLF
TRBJ1-1 TRBV28 ASSLWTR
TRBJ2-5 TRBV7-8 ASSPHGRQETQY
TRBJ2-1 TRBV9 ASSGKLAGGPNEQF
TRBJ2-2 TRBV7-9 ASSSRSGNTGELF
TRBJ1-1 TRBV5-1 ASSWGSETEAF
TRBJ2-7 TRBV20-1 SARDRTRGRSYEQY
TRBJ2-2 TRBV7-9 ASSLLMVTGELF
TRBJ1-4 TRBV12-3/TRBV12-4 AGSPDGALFAGLF
TRBJ1-5 TRBV28 ASSVEISTQH
TRBJ2-5 TRBV28 ASRVTGTRKETQY
TRBJ2-7 TRBV7-8 ASSLAQRVYEQY
TRBJ2-3 TRBV4-1 ASSQEGPIPGTDTQY
TRBJ2-7 TRBV7-2 ASSLDVGRVYEQY
TRBJ2-7 TRBV3-1 ASSRRDRFPYEQY
TRBJ1-4 TRBV3-1 ASTTGGEKLF
TRBJ2-7 TRBV5-5 ASSPKGHLRY
TRBJ1-2 TRBV28 ASSPREDYGYT
TRBJ1-1 TRBV9 ASSAAGTANTEAF
TRBJ2-7 TRBV13 ASSPTSVGEQY
TRBJ2-2 TRBV11-2 ASSLGSAGELF
TRBJ2-3 TRBV5-1 ASSAQGADTQY
TRBJ1-5 TRBV2 ASSEGDQPQH
TRBJ1-1 TRBV21-1 ASSPGQTLNTEAF
TRBJ2-3 TRBV27 ASSPESAWPDTQY